These 17 T cell receptor beta chains originate from one sample sequenced in a study of T cell changes during pregnancy in multiple sclerosis (dated by TCRdb to the late 2010s). The library was prepared using the immunoSEQ multiplex PCR assay. TCRdb stores this immuneACCESS table with in-frame sequences only. Part of the clones is absent; in the studies checked, under half of the shortfall reflects unresolved V genes, and no reason is known for the rest. The sample has 15,000 to 20,000 clones on record, around 87% of them singletons. The top ten clonotypes cover roughly 14% of the sample. The material sequenced was CD8+ T cells from peripheral blood mononuclear cells, taken in the third trimester of pregnancy. The receptor source for this set is a female donor in good health, enrolled as a control in a pregnancy study.

The V gene is TRBV7-9, the J gene TRBJ2-7; 7 positions match TRBD2. Germline V gene sequence: CDR1 SEHNR, CDR2 FQNEAQ (reference sequence). The J segment lost 3 bases and the V segment lost 8 bases, leaving 7 bases of the junction unmatched. The CDR3 is 13 residues long. The CDR3 loop reads CASGGGGVYEQYF. The CDR3 DNA reads as TGTGCCAGCGGTGGGGGGGGAGTCTACGAGCAGTACTTC. Full variable domain (remainder filled in from reference TRBV7-9 and TRBJ2-7): DTGVSQNPRHKITKRGQNVTFRCDPISEHNRLYWYRQTLGQGPEFLTYFQNEAQLEKSRLLSDRFSAERPKGSFSTLEIQRTEQGDSAMYLCASGGGGVYEQYFGPGTRLTVT.

This clone was detected only once. This sequence joins TRBV13 and TRBJ2-3; 11 bases match TRBD1. CDR3 length equals 16 residues. V gave up 4 bases and J gave up 2 bases; unmatched junction bases: 5. Germline V lookup: CDR1 PRHDT, CDR2 FYEKMQ (reference sequence). The CDR3 DNA follows: TGTGCCAGCAGCTCCGGACAGGGGGCCCTCACAGATACGCAGTATTTT. Its translation is CASSSGQGALTDTQYF.

CDR3 nucleotide sequence: TGCGCCAGCAGCCAACGGGACAGGGTTAACTATGGCTACACCTTC. This sequence encodes CASSQRDRVNYGYTF. V usage is TRBV4-1 and J usage is TRBJ1-2; 9 bases fit TRBD1. This CDR3 is 15 amino acids long. V lost 2 bases to trimming and J lost 1 base; unmatched junction nucleotides: 2. Germline V CDR1 and CDR2: MGHRA, YSYEKL.

The chain employs TRBV6-1 and TRBJ2-6; D ambiguous. Trimming removed 3 bases at V and 1 base at J, with 7 bases between. This CDR3 region has 15 residues. The germline gives CDR1 MNHNS, CDR2 SASEGT. The CDR3 sequence: CASSDAASGANVLTF. The CDR3 bases are TGTGCCAGCAGTGATGCGGCTTCTGGGGCCAACGTCCTGACTTTC.

This chain uses TRBV5-6 with TRBJ1-6; TRBD1 matches at 10 bases. The CDR3 consists of 16 residues. J was trimmed by 8 bases and V by 5 bases; bases with no gene match: 10. Germline V gene sequence: CDR1 SGHDT, CDR2 YYEEEE. CDR3 nucleotides: TGTGCCAGCAGTAGTCCCGGGACAGGGGCGGATTCACCCCTCCACTTT. As protein: CASSSPGTGADSPLHF. The full variable domain, rest sourced from reference TRBV5-6 and TRBJ1-6, is DAGVTQSPTHLIKTRGQQVTLRCSPKSGHDTVSWYQQALGQGPQFIFQYYEEEERQRGNFPDRFSGHQFPNYSSELNVNALLLGDSALYLCASSSPGTGADSPLHFGNGTRLTVT.

The chain joins TRBV14 to TRBJ2-1, with a tentative D call TRBD1 (5 bases). The V gene's germline CDR1 is SGHDN and CDR2 FVKESK. This CDR3 is built from 15 residues. V dropped 0 bases and J dropped 6 bases, with 12 bases sitting between them. The CDR3 protein is CASSQDPRTSNEQFF. DNA of the CDR3: TGTGCCAGCAGCCAAGACCCCAGGACATCCAATGAGCAGTTCTTC.

This clone is a singleton in its sample. This chain joins TRBV6-1 and TRBJ1-5; D is uncertain. V was shortened by 7 bases and J by 0 bases, with 13 bases between the two germline ends. Germline CDR1 and CDR2: MNHNS and SASEGT. This CDR3 region has 15 residues. The CDR3 reads CASTGRPTSNQPQHF. For the CDR3, the DNA is TGTGCCAGCACCGGGAGACCGACTAGCAATCAGCCCCAGCATTTT.

V usage is TRBV5-1 and J usage is TRBJ2-5; 12 bases map to TRBD2. This CDR3 spans 16 amino acids. V dropped 4 bases and J dropped 1; count of bases not matched to a gene: 5. Germline V gives CDR1 SGHRS, CDR2 YFSETQ. The CDR3 loop is CASSGRLAGVQETQYF. CDR3 DNA: TGCGCCAGCAGCGGGAGACTAGCGGGGGTCCAAGAGACCCAGTACTTC.

In this sample, this clone is medium-sized. This chain joins TRBV6-4 and TRBJ2-3; tentatively, D is TRBD2 (6 bases). V was cut by 0 bases and J by 0 bases, with 10 bases left in between. The CDR3 has 16 amino acids. The germline gives CDR1 MRHNA, CDR2 SNTAGT. The CDR3 spells CASSDSVGTSTDTQYF. The CDR3 DNA reads TGTGCCAGCAGTGACTCGGTAGGGACTAGCACAGATACGCAGTATTTT.

The rearrangement joins TRBV6-6 to TRBJ2-7, with TRBD1 matching 9 bases. The CDR3 covers 14 residues. Germline V CDR1 and CDR2: MNHNY, SVGAGI (reference sequence). V lost 0 bases, J lost 3 bases, and 0 bases stayed unmatched. The chain's CDR3 is CASSYSTGGYEQYF. The CDR3 bases are TGTGCCAGCAGTTACTCGACAGGGGGCTACGAGCAGTACTTC.

The chain combines TRBV11-3 with TRBJ1-2; D might be TRBD1 (5 bases). The CDR3 is made up of 13 amino acids. The V end lost 3 bases, the J end lost 4 bases, and 9 bases lay between the germline ends. CDR1 and CDR2 (germline): SGHNT, YENEEA. The CDR3 loop reads CASSFPGGYGYTF. CDR3 coding DNA: TGTGCCAGCAGCTTCCCCGGGGGCTATGGCTACACCTTC.

Concerning this clone: The limits of the CDR3 on the DNA are not certain, so only TCRdb's listed CDR3 is given. The chain couples TRBV7-9 to TRBJ2-1; the D call in the table, TRBD2, was not verified against the DNA. The CDR3 length equals 16 residues, ends included. CDR1 and CDR2 (germline): SEHNR, FQNEAQ (reference sequence). The CDR3: CASSSSYRDWLYEQFF.

This clone was seen only once. This chain connects TRBV11-2 to TRBJ2-3, with D perhaps TRBD2 (5 bases). This CDR3 spans 12 amino acids. Germline V gene sequence: CDR1 SGHAT, CDR2 FQNNGV. V lost 1 base, J lost 6 bases, and 5 bases lay in between. The CDR3 nucleotides read TGTGCCAGCAGCTTAGGGGAGGATACGCAGTATTTT. This encodes CASSLGEDTQYF.

This clone was seen a single time. The J gene is TRBJ2-5, the V gene TRBV9; 15 positions match TRBD2. Germline V gene lookup returns CDR1 SGDLS and CDR2 YYNGEE. V gave up 4 bases and J gave up 4 bases; unmatched junction bases: 5. CDR3 length equals 16 residues. CDR3 in amino acids: CASSPEGLAGGETQYF. DNA for the CDR3: TGTGCCAGCAGCCCTGAGGGACTAGCGGGAGGAGAGACCCAGTACTTC.

This clone was counted a single time. The chain combines TRBV7-6 with TRBJ2-1; no reliable D call. CDR1 and CDR2 from the germline V gene are SGHVS and FNYEAQ. Trimming removed 4 bases from V and 8 bases from J, with 9 bases in between. The CDR3 runs to 12 residues. CDR3 region: CASSSDEDEQFF. Here the CDR3 DNA reads TGTGCCAGCAGCTCTGACGAGGATGAGCAGTTCTTC.

This clone was seen a single time. The rearrangement joins TRBV28 to TRBJ2-5; D possibly corresponds to TRBD1 (6 bases). From germline, CDR1 is MDHEN and CDR2 SYDVKM. This CDR3 has 14 residues. V lost 5 bases and J 5 bases, leaving 15 bases between the germline ends. CDR3 amino acids: CASSITGNRETQYF. The CDR3 DNA sequence: TGTGCCAGCAGTATCACAGGGAATCGGGAGACCCAGTACTTC.

The J gene is TRBJ2-1, the V gene TRBV10-3, with 14 nucleotides matching TRBD2. Losses at the gene ends were 4 bases for V and 7 bases for J; bases not matched to a gene: 3. In germline, CDR1 is ENHRY, CDR2 SYGVKD. The CDR3 sequence is 15 residues long. The CDR3 spells CAISVGTSGGNEQFF. The CDR3 nucleotides read TGTGCCATCAGTGTGGGGACTAGCGGGGGAAATGAGCAGTTCTTC.